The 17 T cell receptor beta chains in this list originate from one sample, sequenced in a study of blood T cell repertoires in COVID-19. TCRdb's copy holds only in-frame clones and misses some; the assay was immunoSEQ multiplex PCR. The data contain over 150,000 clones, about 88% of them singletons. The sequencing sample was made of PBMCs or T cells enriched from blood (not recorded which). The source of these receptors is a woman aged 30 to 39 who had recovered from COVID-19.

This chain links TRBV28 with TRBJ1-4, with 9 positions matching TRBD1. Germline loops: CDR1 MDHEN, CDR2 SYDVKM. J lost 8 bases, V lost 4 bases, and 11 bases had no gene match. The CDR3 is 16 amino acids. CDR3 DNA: TGTGCCAGCAGTTCCCAGGGGACAGGGATGCGGGAAAAACTGTTTTTT. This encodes CASSSQGTGMREKLFF.

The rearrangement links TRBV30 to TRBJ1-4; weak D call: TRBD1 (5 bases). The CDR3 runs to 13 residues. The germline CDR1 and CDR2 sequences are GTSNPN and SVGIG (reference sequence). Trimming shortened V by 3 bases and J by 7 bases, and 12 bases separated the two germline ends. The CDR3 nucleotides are TGTGCCTGGAGCCCCGGACATGGTGAAAAACTGTTTTTT. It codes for CAWSPGHGEKLFF.

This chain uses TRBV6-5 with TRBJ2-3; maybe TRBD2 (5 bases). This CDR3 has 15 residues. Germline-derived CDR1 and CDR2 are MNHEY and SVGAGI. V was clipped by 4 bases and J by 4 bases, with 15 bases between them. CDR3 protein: CASSSPSNGADTQYF. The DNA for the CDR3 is TGTGCCAGCAGTTCTCCCTCAAACGGGGCAGATACGCAGTATTTT.

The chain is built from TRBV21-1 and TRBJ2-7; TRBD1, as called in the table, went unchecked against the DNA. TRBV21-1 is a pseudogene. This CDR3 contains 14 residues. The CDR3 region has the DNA TGTGCCAGCAGCCCGGGGCCAGGGGGGAACGAGCAGTACTTC. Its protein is CASSPGPGGNEQYF.

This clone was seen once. CDR3 residues: CAISEVGTGDGYTF. The DNA of the CDR3 is TGTGCCATCAGTGAGGTCGGGACAGGGGACGGCTACACCTTC. This chain connects TRBV10-3 to TRBJ1-2; TRBD1 matches 10 bases. The V and J ends lost 2 bases and 8 bases, in that order; junction bases with no gene match: 5. Per the germline V gene, CDR1 is ENHRY and CDR2 is SYGVKD. The CDR3 covers 14 residues.

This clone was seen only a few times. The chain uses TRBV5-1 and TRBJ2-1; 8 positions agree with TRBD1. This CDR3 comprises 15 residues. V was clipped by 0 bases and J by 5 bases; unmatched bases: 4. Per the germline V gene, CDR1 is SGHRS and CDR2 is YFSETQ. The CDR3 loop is CASSLGWTGNNEQFF. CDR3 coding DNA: TGCGCCAGCAGCTTGGGGTGGACAGGGAACAATGAGCAGTTCTTC.

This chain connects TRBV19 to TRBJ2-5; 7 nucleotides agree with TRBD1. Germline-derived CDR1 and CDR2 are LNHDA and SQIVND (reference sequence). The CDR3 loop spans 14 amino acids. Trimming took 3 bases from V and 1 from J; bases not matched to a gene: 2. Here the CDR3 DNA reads TGTGCCAGTAGTATCAGGGGGTTCCAAGAGACCCAGTACTTC. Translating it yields CASSIRGFQETQYF.

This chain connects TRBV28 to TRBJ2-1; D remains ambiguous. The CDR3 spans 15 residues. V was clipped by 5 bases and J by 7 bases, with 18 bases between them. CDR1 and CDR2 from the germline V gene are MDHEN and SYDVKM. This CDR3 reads CASSPPWNSKNEQFF. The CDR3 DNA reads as TGTGCCAGCAGTCCCCCCTGGAATAGCAAGAATGAGCAGTTCTTC.

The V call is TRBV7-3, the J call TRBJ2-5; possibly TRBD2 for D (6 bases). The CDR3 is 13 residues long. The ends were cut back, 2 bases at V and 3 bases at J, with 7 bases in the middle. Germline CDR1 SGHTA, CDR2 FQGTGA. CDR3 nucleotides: TGTGCCAGCAGCTTATCGGGGGAAGAGACCCAGTACTTC. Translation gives CASSLSGEETQYF.

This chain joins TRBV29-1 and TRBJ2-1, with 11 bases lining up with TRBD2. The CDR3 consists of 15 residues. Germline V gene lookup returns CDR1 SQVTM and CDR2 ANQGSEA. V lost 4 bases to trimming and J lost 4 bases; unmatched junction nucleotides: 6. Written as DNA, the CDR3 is TGCAGCGTTGTGGCTAGCGGGGGGTTTTACAATGAGCAGTTCTTC. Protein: CSVVASGGFYNEQFF.

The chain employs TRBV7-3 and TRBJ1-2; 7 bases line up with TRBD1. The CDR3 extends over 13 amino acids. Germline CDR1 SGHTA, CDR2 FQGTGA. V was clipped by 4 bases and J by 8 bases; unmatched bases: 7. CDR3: CASSSSTGQGYTF. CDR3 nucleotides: TGTGCCAGCAGCTCCTCGACAGGGCAAGGCTACACCTTC.

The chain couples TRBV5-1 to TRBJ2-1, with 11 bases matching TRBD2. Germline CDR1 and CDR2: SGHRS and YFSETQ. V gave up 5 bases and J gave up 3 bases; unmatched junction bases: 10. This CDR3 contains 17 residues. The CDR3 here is CASSSANSGRGYNEQFF. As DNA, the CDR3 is TGCGCCAGCAGTTCGGCCAATAGCGGGAGGGGCTACAATGAGCAGTTCTTC.

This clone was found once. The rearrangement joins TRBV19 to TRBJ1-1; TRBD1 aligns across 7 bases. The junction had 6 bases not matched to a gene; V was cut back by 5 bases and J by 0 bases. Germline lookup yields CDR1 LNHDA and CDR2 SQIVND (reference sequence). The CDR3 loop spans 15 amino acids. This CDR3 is CASSSRQGVNTEAFF. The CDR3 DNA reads TGTGCCAGTAGTTCCCGGCAGGGGGTGAACACTGAAGCTTTCTTT.

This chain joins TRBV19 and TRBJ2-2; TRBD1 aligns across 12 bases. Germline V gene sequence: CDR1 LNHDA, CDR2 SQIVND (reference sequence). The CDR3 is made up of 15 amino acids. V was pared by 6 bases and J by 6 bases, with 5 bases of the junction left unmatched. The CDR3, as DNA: TGTGCCAGTAGCCTCGGGACAGGGGGCCCCGGGGAGCTGTTTTTT. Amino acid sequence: CASSLGTGGPGELFF.

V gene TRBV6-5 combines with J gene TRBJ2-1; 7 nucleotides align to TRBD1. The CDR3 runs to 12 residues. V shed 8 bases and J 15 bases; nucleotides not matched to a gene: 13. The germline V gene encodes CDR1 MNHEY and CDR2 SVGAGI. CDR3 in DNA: TGTGCCAGCGCCCGGGACAGTACTTTTCGGTTCTTC. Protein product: CASARDSTFRFF.

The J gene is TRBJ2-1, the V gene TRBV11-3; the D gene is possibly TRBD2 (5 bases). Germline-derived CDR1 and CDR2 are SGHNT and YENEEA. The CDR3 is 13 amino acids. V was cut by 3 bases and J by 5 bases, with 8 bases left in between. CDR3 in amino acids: CASSLDSDNEQFF. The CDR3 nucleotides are TGTGCCAGCAGCTTGGATAGCGACAATGAGCAGTTCTTC.

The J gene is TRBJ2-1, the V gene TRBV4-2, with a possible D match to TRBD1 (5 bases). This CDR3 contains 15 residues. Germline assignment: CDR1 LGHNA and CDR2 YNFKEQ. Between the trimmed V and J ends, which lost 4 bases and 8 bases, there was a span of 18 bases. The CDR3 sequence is CASSLQESLGDEQFF. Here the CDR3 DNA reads TGTGCCAGCAGCCTACAGGAGTCGCTTGGGGATGAGCAGTTCTTC.